The 15 T cell receptor beta chains given below trace back to one sample, sequenced in a study of PD-L1 blockade in urothelial cancer. The method was immunoSEQ multiplex PCR; TCRdb's version includes in-frame clones alone and lacks a portion of them. The data show more than 45,000 clones, around 87% seen once. The sequenced sample was PBMCs, obtained around atezolizumab (anti-PD-L1) treatment. The receptors shown here come from a man in his sixties with urothelial cancer.

The rearrangement uses TRBV10-1 and TRBJ2-3; 10 bases line up with TRBD2. V lost 2 bases, J lost 0 bases, and 8 bases stayed unmatched. The germline V gene has CDR1 WNHNN and CDR2 SYGVQD (reference sequence). The CDR3 has 18 amino acids. The CDR3 DNA follows: TGCGCCAGCAGTGAGGACGGACCGGGACTAGCGAGCACAGATACGCAGTATTTT. Encoded protein: CASSEDGPGLASTDTQYF.

The V and J genes are TRBV11-3 and TRBJ1-3; D not certain. Trimming took 3 bases from V and 0 from J, leaving 6 bases between them. The CDR3 contains 14 residues. The germline V gene has CDR1 SGHNT and CDR2 YENEEA. DNA for the CDR3: TGTGCCAGCAGCTTGCAGGCCTCTGGAAACACCATATATTTT. Its protein product is CASSLQASGNTIYF. The full variable domain, completed using reference TRBV11-3 and TRBJ1-3, is EAGVVQSPRYKIIEKKQPVAFWCNPISGHNTLYWYLQNLGQGPELLIRYENEEAVDDSQLPKDRFSAERLKGVDSTLKIQPAELGDSAVYLCASSLQASGNTIYFGEGSWLTVV.

This clone was seen a single time. V usage is TRBV10-3 and J usage is TRBJ1-1; D possibly corresponds to TRBD1 (5 bases). The germline V and J ends were trimmed by 0 bases and 3 bases, with 8 bases remaining between them. The CDR3 is 14 amino acids. Germline CDR1 is ENHRY and CDR2 is SYGVKD. CDR3 loop: CAISESGGYTEAFF. The CDR3 coding sequence is TGTGCCATCAGTGAGTCGGGGGGGTACACTGAAGCTTTCTTT.

The chain links TRBV5-6 to TRBJ2-7; 7 positions match TRBD2. The CDR3 spans 14 residues. Germline-derived CDR1 and CDR2 are SGHDT and YYEEEE. The trim removed 0 bases at V and 3 bases at J, leaving 3 bases unmatched. The CDR3 DNA is TGTGCCAGCAGCTTGGTAGGACTAGTCTACGAGCAGTACTTC. Its translation: CASSLVGLVYEQYF.

The chain joins TRBV28 to TRBJ2-3; 12 bases match TRBD1. J lost 5 bases, V lost 4 bases, and 7 bases had no gene match. The CDR3 length is 16 residues. Germline V lookup: CDR1 MDHEN, CDR2 SYDVKM. The CDR3 spells CASSSKGQGAEDTQYF. As DNA, the CDR3 is TGTGCCAGCAGTTCAAAGGGACAGGGGGCTGAAGATACGCAGTATTTT.

Only a few counts were recorded for this clone. The junction departs from the called germline gene at one end, perhaps through a read error. V is TRBV7-7 and J is TRBJ2-1; D is uncertain. The CDR3 is 15 amino acids. Per the germline V gene, CDR1 is SSHAT and CDR2 is FNYEAQ (reference sequence). The CDR3 reads CASSLGTSSYNEQFF. For the CDR3, the DNA is TGTGCTAGCAGCCTAGGCACGAGCTCCTACAATGAGCAGTTCTTC.

The CDR3 DNA is TGTGCCATCAGTGGTAGACAGGGATCGGATGAGCAGTTCTTC. Its protein product is CAISGRQGSDEQFF. The rearrangement joins TRBV10-3 to TRBJ2-1; 7 positions match TRBD1. The CDR3 has 14 residues. Germline values: CDR1 ENHRY, CDR2 SYGVKD. After removal of 4 bases from V and 8 bases from J, the junction contained 8 bases not matched to a gene.

The gene calls are TRBV2 and TRBJ1-5; 8 positions agree with TRBD1. Germline CDR1 is SNHLY and CDR2 is FYNNEI. This CDR3 region has 15 residues. V lost 1 base and J lost 6; bases outside the gene matches: 5. CDR3 residues: CASSEENRGVQPQHF. The CDR3 nucleotides are TGTGCCAGCAGTGAAGAGAACAGGGGGGTTCAGCCCCAGCATTTT. The whole variable domain, remainder taken from reference TRBV2 and TRBJ1-5, is EPEVTQTPSHQVTQMGQEVILRCVPISNHLYFYWYRQILGQKVEFLVSFYNNEISEKSEIFDDQFSVERPDGSNFTLKIRSTKLEDSAMYFCASSEENRGVQPQHFGDGTRLSIL.

This clone has just one count. The chain employs TRBV7-2 and TRBJ2-3; TRBD1 is a possible D gene (6 bases). The V and J ends lost 5 bases and 4 bases respectively, with 13 bases between them. The germline V gene encodes CDR1 SGHTA and CDR2 FQGNSA. The CDR3 length is 14 residues. DNA for the CDR3: TGTGCCAGCAGCCCCAACAGGGCCGCAGATACGCAGTATTTT. Its translation: CASSPNRAADTQYF.

This chain joins TRBV2 and TRBJ2-7, with 7 bases aligning to TRBD2. The germline V gene encodes CDR1 SNHLY and CDR2 FYNNEI. Trimming removed 11 bases from V and 3 bases from J; junction bases left unmatched: 7. CDR3 size: 12 residues. CDR3 DNA: TGTGCCGGCGCGGGGGAACACTACGAGCAGTACTTC. This translates into CAGAGEHYEQYF.

The J gene is TRBJ2-1, the V gene TRBV6-1, with unresolved D. The CDR3 is 14 residues long. V was clipped by 7 bases and J by 0 bases, with 10 bases between them. The germline V gene encodes CDR1 MNHNS and CDR2 SASEGT. CDR3 protein: CASKQTYSYNEQFF. DNA of the CDR3: TGTGCCAGCAAACAGACCTACTCCTACAATGAGCAGTTCTTC.

CDR3 loop: CASSLGQGGNQPQHF. The CDR3 nucleotides are TGTGCCAGCAGCTTGGGACAGGGAGGAAATCAGCCCCAGCATTTT. The chain is built from TRBV5-8 and TRBJ1-5, with TRBD1 identical over 7 bases. Germline V gives CDR1 SGHTS, CDR2 YDEGEE. CDR3 length: 15 residues. J lost 4 bases, V lost 0 bases, and 4 bases had no gene match.

The table lists this clone with a count of one. The chain combines TRBV15 with TRBJ2-7; 9 nucleotides match TRBD1. CDR1 and CDR2 (germline): LNHNV, YYDKDF (reference sequence). The CDR3 is 13 residues long. J was trimmed by 2 bases and V by 5 bases; bases with no gene match: 1. The CDR3 spells CATSGTGTYEQYF. As DNA, the CDR3 is TGTGCCACCAGCGGGACAGGGACCTACGAGCAGTACTTC.

The chain employs TRBV11-1 and TRBJ1-2; 11 bases fit TRBD1. Germline trimming cut 4 bases from V and 3 bases from J; bases unmatched to any gene: 4. The germline V gene has CDR1 SGHAT and CDR2 FQDESV (reference sequence). This CDR3 spans 15 amino acids. CDR3 sequence reads: CASSSGQGADYGYTF. In DNA form, the CDR3 reads TGTGCCAGCAGCTCCGGACAGGGGGCGGACTATGGCTACACCTTC.

This CDR3 is CASSGGLAKNEQFF. DNA for the CDR3: TGTGCCAGCAGCGGAGGACTAGCGAAGAATGAGCAGTTCTTC. The rearrangement links TRBV7-3 to TRBJ2-1, with TRBD2 matching 9 bases. Per germline, CDR1 SGHTA and CDR2 FQGTGA. The CDR3 length is 14 residues. With V trimmed by 5 bases and J by 7 bases, 6 bases remained unmatched.